The clone carrying this TCR beta chain was recorded at least ten times. The antigen is not known. This sample was included in a study of regulatory T cells in long-lasting Graves disease. Study-wide results and limits: Sampling was limited to peripheral blood rather than thyroid tissue.

Assembly of TCR beta libraries relied on iRepertoire HTBI primers together with Arm-PCR of CDR3 regions. MiXCR, run by TCRdb on the multiplex PCR reads, gives a single entry per CDR3 protein. In the table there are 250,000 to 300,000 distinct CDR3 sequences, around a sixth of which are singletons. The time point: newly diagnosed GD, antithyroid drugs for less than 3 months. From PBMCs, RNA was extracted and then used to make the TCR library. Those enrolled as patients came out of an endocrinology department in Xi'an, China. The same specimen was also included in a second study, on T cells in Graves' hyperthyroidism and ophthalmopathy. Turning to that study: Exclusion of patients followed from uncontrolled infection, other autoimmune disease, pregnancy or lactation.

This sequence was found in a woman aged 25 to 39 with Graves disease. The sequencing used peripheral blood mononuclear cells (PBMCs), collected at new diagnosis, from a patient treated with antithyroid drugs.

CDR3 DNA sequence: TGTGCCAGCAGTGACTCGTGGGCTGGCTACACCTTC. Protein sequence: CASSDSWAGYTF. The chain uses TRBV2 and TRBJ1-2; no clear D. Trimming took 3 bases from V and 7 from J, leaving 9 bases between them. The germline CDR1 and CDR2 sequences are SNHLY and FYNNEI. This CDR3 spans 12 amino acids. The full variable domain, in which reference TRBV2 and TRBJ1-2 provide the parts outside the CDR3, is EPEVTQTPSHQVTQMGQEVILRCVPISNHLYFYWYRQILGQKVEFLVSFYNNEISEKSEIFDDQFSVERPDGSNFTLKIRSTKLEDSAMYFCASSDSWAGYTFGSGTRLTVV.